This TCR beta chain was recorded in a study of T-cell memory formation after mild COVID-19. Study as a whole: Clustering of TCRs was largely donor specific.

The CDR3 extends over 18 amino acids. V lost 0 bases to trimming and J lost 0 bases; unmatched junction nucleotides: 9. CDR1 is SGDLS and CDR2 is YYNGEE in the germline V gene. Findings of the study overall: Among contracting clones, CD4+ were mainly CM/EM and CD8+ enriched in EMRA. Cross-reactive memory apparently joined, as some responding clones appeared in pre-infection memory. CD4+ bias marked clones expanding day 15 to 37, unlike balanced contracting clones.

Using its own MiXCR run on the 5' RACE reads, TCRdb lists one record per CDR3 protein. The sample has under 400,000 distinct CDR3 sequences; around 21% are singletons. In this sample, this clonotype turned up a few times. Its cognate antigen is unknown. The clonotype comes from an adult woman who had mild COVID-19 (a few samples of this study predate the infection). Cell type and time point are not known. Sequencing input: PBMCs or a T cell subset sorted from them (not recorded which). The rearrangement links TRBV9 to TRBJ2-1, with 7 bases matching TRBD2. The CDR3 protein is CASSVGWGRASSYNEQFF. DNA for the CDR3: TGTGCCAGCAGCGTAGGATGGGGGAGGGCTAGCTCCTACAATGAGCAGTTCTTC.